This T cell receptor (beta chain) comes out of a study of T cells after yellow fever vaccination. The CDR3 consists of 15 residues. V lost 6 bases and J lost 6; bases outside the gene matches: 12. Germline loops: CDR1 DFQATT, CDR2 SNEGSKA (reference sequence). This clonotype has only a few counts. TCRdb re-called the 5' RACE reads with MiXCR, one entry per CDR3 protein. The table includes about 340,000 distinct CDR3 sequences, about an eighth detected once. The receptor was derived from a man aged 18 to 30 who received the YFV17D yellow fever vaccine. The source material was CD4+ T cells sorted from PBMCs, sampled 15 days after the yellow fever booster vaccination. The rearrangement links TRBV20-1 to TRBJ2-3; TRBD2 agrees at 10 bases. CDR3 sequence: CSARLPGLASDTQYF. DNA of the CDR3: TGCAGTGCCCGCCTACCGGGACTAGCGTCCGATACGCAGTATTTT.